This record concerns one TCR beta chain sequence. The CDR3 sequence is 15 residues long. V dropped 3 bases and J dropped 3; count of bases not matched to a gene: 1. TCRdb itself ran the RT-PCR reads through MiXCR, one entry per CDR3 protein. The sample yields roughly 170,000 distinct CDR3 sequences, about 9.3% seen once. The record originates from a study of response to subunit inactivated influenza vaccine. The rearrangement links TRBV12-3 or TRBV12-4 to TRBJ2-1, with 11 bases matching TRBD2. This TCR was recovered from a man aged 50 to 60 who received an inactivated influenza vaccine. This sample comprised non-naive T cells sorted from PBMCs, obtained on the day of vaccination. CDR3 loop: CASSFSGGGYNEQFF. The CDR3 DNA follows: TGTGCCAGCAGTTTTAGCGGGGGGGGCTACAATGAGCAGTTCTTC.